This TCR beta chain came from a study of cytomegalovirus exposure and HLA in healthy donors. Turning to this clone: Its antigen is still unknown.

This CDR3 comprises 16 residues. V dropped 4 bases and J dropped 1 base, with 15 bases sitting between them. Germline assignment: CDR1 MGHRA and CDR2 YSYEKL. PCR involved 60 Vbeta and 13 Jbeta primers. Sequencing was performed with immunoSEQ multiplex PCR; in TCRdb, only in-frame clones are kept and a portion is missing. This repertoire shows about 140,000 clones, approximately 57% found once; its top ten account for around 1.8%. Findings and limits, study-wide: TCR beta sequences reportedly predicted most subjects' HLA-A and HLA-B alleles accurately. Highly shared sequence variants in one cluster were likely a sequencing artifact. High sensitivity and specificity were reportedly achieved when the classifier diagnosed cytomegalovirus status. Relative to the approximately 680-donor mean, N-insertions were reportedly fewer in an Asian-associated ancestry cluster in a later analysis.

The specimen sequenced was PBMCs. The chain links TRBV4-1 to TRBJ2-3; D perhaps matches TRBD2 (7 bases). The TCR was taken from a male donor in good health and CMV-seronegative. The CDR3 DNA is TGCGCCAGCAGCCCATTGGGGGGGGCGGGCACAGATACGCAGTATTTT. It specifies CASSPLGGAGTDTQYF.